A single sample is the source of the 22 T cell receptor beta chains below, sequenced in a study of T cells in Graves' hyperthyroidism and ophthalmopathy. RNA transcripts provided the source from which TCR beta CDR3 regions were amplified. HTBI primers were used for first-round RT-PCR of the TCR CDR3. TCRdb itself ran the multiplex PCR reads through MiXCR, one entry per CDR3 protein. This sample yields about 210,000 distinct CDR3 sequences, of which more than 15% are seen a single time; under 65% belongs to the top ten. Sequenced material: blood. The receptors derive from a man in his forties or fifties with Graves' hyperthyroidism.

This clonotype has a handful of counts. The gene calls are TRBV20-1 and TRBJ2-1; 11 bases match TRBD2. The CDR3 totals 17 residues. Germline V lookup: CDR1 DFQATT, CDR2 SNEGSKA (reference sequence). Unmatched junction bases numbered 16, after V lost 4 bases and J lost 8 bases. The CDR3 sequence is CSATGPLPGLAAHEQFF. As DNA, the CDR3 is TGCAGTGCTACCGGCCCGTTGCCGGGACTAGCGGCCCATGAGCAGTTCTTC.

Many counts were recorded for this clonotype. The chain combines TRBV28 with TRBJ2-3, with TRBD2 matching over 8 bases. The J segment lost 6 bases and the V segment lost 8 bases, leaving 7 bases of the junction unmatched. The length of the CDR3 is 13 residues. The germline V gene encodes CDR1 MDHEN and CDR2 SYDVKM. The CDR3 is CASGSGIRDTQYF. DNA of the CDR3: TGTGCCAGCGGTAGCGGGATACGGGATACGCAGTATTTT.

This clonotype has ten or more counts. In DNA form, the CDR3 reads TGTGCCAGCAGGATATCTCTAAGTGCCCGGCGGGCCTTTCGCTACACCTTC. This codes for CASRISLSARRAFRYTF. The chain links TRBV28 to TRBJ1-2, with D unclear. This CDR3 comprises 17 residues. The ends were cut back, 6 bases at V and 9 bases at J, with 29 bases in the middle. Germline CDR1 and CDR2: MDHEN and SYDVKM.

This clonotype has at least ten counts. This chain connects TRBV7-9 to TRBJ2-3, with TRBD2 as a possible D gene (6 bases). V was trimmed by 1 base and J by 6 bases, leaving 11 bases between them. The CDR3 is 14 amino acids. Germline CDR1 SEHNR, CDR2 FQNEAQ (reference sequence). The CDR3 region has the DNA TGTGCCAGCAGCTTAGTCGGCGCGGGGGATACGCAGTATTTT. It translates to CASSLVGAGDTQYF.

This clonotype was seen a few times. Without the conserved terminal phenylalanine or tryptophan, this CDR3 likely stems from a read error. The CDR3 region has the DNA TGTGCCAGCAGCTCGAAAAAGGGCCAGGGGGAGACCCAGTACCTC. Translated, it gives CASSSKKGQGETQYL. The gene calls are TRBV5-4 and TRBJ2-5, with a tentative D call TRBD1 (6 bases). The germline CDR1 and CDR2 sequences are SGHNT and YYREEE (reference sequence). This CDR3 region has 15 residues. V was pared by 3 bases and J by 5 bases, with 17 bases between.

This clonotype was counted only a few times. The rearrangement uses TRBV7-8 and TRBJ2-3; D perhaps matches TRBD1 (6 bases). Germline values: CDR1 SGHVS, CDR2 FQNEAQ. Trimming took off 6 bases at V and 5 bases at J, with 15 bases between the two ends. The CDR3 covers 14 residues. In DNA form, the CDR3 reads TGTGCCAGCAGAGACACAGGGTTTGGAGATACGCAGTATTTT. Its translation: CASRDTGFGDTQYF.

J is TRBJ2-3 and V is TRBV28; possibly TRBD1 for D (6 bases). Germline V gene sequence: CDR1 MDHEN, CDR2 SYDVKM. The V end was cut by 4 bases, the J end by 6 bases, with 23 bases between. The CDR3 consists of 17 residues. The CDR3 DNA reads TGTGCCAGCAGTTCGGAGGACAGCCACTCCATCGTGGATACGCAGTATTTT. As protein: CASSSEDSHSIVDTQYF.

Ten or more counts support this clonotype. V usage is TRBV11-2 and J usage is TRBJ2-7, with D maybe TRBD2 (6 bases). V lost 4 bases and J lost 8, with 27 bases in between. Germline loops: CDR1 SGHAT, CDR2 FQNNGV. The CDR3 contains 17 residues. CDR3 residues: CASSSGDPRTPFGKQYF. In nucleotides, the CDR3 is TGTGCCAGCAGCTCGGGGGATCCGAGGACCCCCTTTGGGAAGCAGTACTTC.

This clonotype was seen a few times. V usage is TRBV13 and J usage is TRBJ2-3, with D hard to call. V shed 6 bases and J shed 4 bases, with 11 bases lying between them. In germline, CDR1 is PRHDT, CDR2 FYEKMQ (reference sequence). The CDR3 totals 13 residues. The CDR3 DNA sequence: TGTGCCAGCAGTGAGCGAGAGGCAGATACGCAGTATTTT. Its protein is CASSEREADTQYF.

The sample holds one count of this clonotype. A much more abundant neighbour one base away suggests this may be a read error. This chain joins TRBV18 and TRBJ1-5; D might be TRBD1 (5 bases). The CDR3 runs to 14 residues. V gave up 4 bases and J gave up 9 bases, with 16 bases separating them. Germline V gene lookup returns CDR1 KGHSH and CDR2 LQKENI. The CDR3 DNA follows: TGTGCCAGCTCACAACGGGACGACGTTCGGCCCCAGCATTTT. Protein: CASSQRDDVRPQHF.

V usage is TRBV19 and J usage is TRBJ2-1; 7 bases are a match to TRBD2. Germline CDR1 and CDR2: LNHDA and SQIVND (reference sequence). Unmatched junction bases numbered 3, after V lost 3 bases and J lost 4 bases. The CDR3 totals 14 residues. The CDR3 loop reads CASSMGTTYNEQFF. The CDR3 region has the DNA TGTGCCAGTAGTATGGGGACTACTTACAATGAGCAGTTCTTC.

J is TRBJ2-3 and V is TRBV6-1; possibly TRBD1 or TRBD2 for D (5 bases each). V lost 3 bases to trimming and J lost 4 bases, with 8 bases between them. Germline V gives CDR1 MNHNS, CDR2 SASEGT. CDR3 length: 13 residues. The CDR3 DNA is TGTGCCAGCAGTGAGGGGGTCGCAGATACGCAGTATTTT. It translates to CASSEGVADTQYF.

V usage is TRBV9 and J usage is TRBJ1-6, with no clear D. Germline CDR1 SGDLS, CDR2 YYNGEE. This CDR3 spans 13 amino acids. Trimming shortened V by 2 bases and J by 10 bases, and 10 bases separated the two germline ends. The CDR3 DNA sequence: TGTGCCAGCAGCGTTAGTTATGGCTCACCCCTCCACTTT. It yields the protein CASSVSYGSPLHF.

V gene TRBV6-1 combines with J gene TRBJ2-6; a possible D gene is TRBD1 (6 bases). The germline gives CDR1 MNHNS, CDR2 SASEGT. The V end was cut by 6 bases, the J end by 3 bases, with 12 bases between. The CDR3 spans 15 residues. The CDR3 region has the DNA TGTGCCAGCAGGACTGAGGGGGTTGGGGCCAACGTCCTGACTTTC. Its translation is CASRTEGVGANVLTF.

This clonotype was seen many times. This chain uses TRBV30 with TRBJ2-7; D is uncertain. The V end was cut by 0 bases, the J end by 5 bases, with 14 bases between. Germline V CDR1 and CDR2: GTSNPN, SVGIG (reference sequence). This CDR3 has 14 residues. This CDR3 reads CAWSVSRVKDEQYF. The CDR3 nucleotides are TGTGCCTGGAGTGTATCAAGGGTGAAGGACGAGCAGTACTTC.

This clonotype was observed a few times. The V and J genes are TRBV29-1 and TRBJ2-1, with TRBD2 matching 8 bases. Unmatched junction bases numbered 12, after V lost 1 base and J lost 4 bases. This CDR3 spans 17 amino acids. From germline, CDR1 is SQVTM and CDR2 ANQGSEA. The CDR3 coding sequence is TGCAGCGTTGAAGGCAGGGTGAGCGGGAGTGGGTACAATGAGCAGTTCTTC. It translates to CSVEGRVSGSGYNEQFF.

The V and J genes are TRBV6-1 and TRBJ2-1; 9 bases fit TRBD2. CDR1 MNHNS and CDR2 SASEGT come from the germline V gene. CDR3 length: 15 amino acids. The V segment lost 5 bases and the J segment 7 bases; nucleotides outside the gene matches: 9. The CDR3 region is CASSRRLAGPNEQFF. DNA for the CDR3: TGTGCCAGCAGTAGGAGGCTAGCGGGACCAAATGAGCAGTTCTTC.

This clonotype was picked up many times. V gene TRBV28 combines with J gene TRBJ1-2; 8 bases line up with TRBD1. CDR1 is MDHEN and CDR2 is SYDVKM in the germline V gene. CDR3 length: 14 residues. V was pared by 5 bases and J by 9 bases, with 11 bases of the junction left unmatched. The CDR3 DNA sequence: TGTGCCAGCAGTCCATCTGGACAGGGAAGAAGCTACACCTTC. This codes for CASSPSGQGRSYTF.

This clonotype was detected many times. As DNA, the CDR3 is TGTGCCAGCAGTTTTCAGGGGGTAGATCAGCCCCAGCATTTT. Protein: CASSFQGVDQPQHF. The rearrangement links TRBV28 to TRBJ1-5, with TRBD1 matching over 7 bases. The CDR3 loop spans 14 amino acids. The germline V gene has CDR1 MDHEN and CDR2 SYDVKM. The J segment lost 5 bases and the V segment lost 3 bases, leaving 4 bases of the junction unmatched.

This clonotype was recorded many times. This sequence joins TRBV28 and TRBJ2-5, with 9 bases fitting TRBD1. This CDR3 spans 14 amino acids. V was clipped by 6 bases and J by 2 bases; unmatched bases: 4. Germline CDR1 MDHEN, CDR2 SYDVKM. CDR3 sequence (DNA): TGTGCCAGCAGGCGGGACAGGGAACAAGAGACCCAGTACTTC. Protein: CASRRDREQETQYF.

This clonotype was seen many times. The gene calls are TRBV6-1 and TRBJ1-2; D is unclear. Germline CDR1 MNHNS, CDR2 SASEGT. This CDR3 spans 12 amino acids. Deletions cut 5 bases from V and 1 base from J, with 5 bases between. This chain's CDR3 is CASSTLNYGYTF. The CDR3 DNA sequence: TGTGCCAGCAGTACCCTTAACTATGGCTACACCTTC.

The V call is TRBV20-1, the J call TRBJ2-3; TRBD2 matches at 10 bases. Germline V gene lookup returns CDR1 DFQATT and CDR2 SNEGSKA (reference sequence). The CDR3 is made up of 16 amino acids. V was clipped by 3 bases and J by 2 bases; unmatched bases: 8. The CDR3 reads CSARGAGGPSTDTQYF. The CDR3 DNA follows: TGCAGTGCTAGGGGAGCGGGAGGGCCTTCCACAGATACGCAGTATTTT.